This is a list of T cell receptor beta chains from one sample in a study of cytomegalovirus exposure and HLA in healthy donors. Only in-frame clones appear in the TCRdb table, and some are missing; sequencing was by immunoSEQ multiplex PCR. The table lists approximately 150,000 clones, roughly 80% of them singletons. The sequenced sample consisted of PBMCs. The receptors were sampled from a man in his late teens or twenties in good health and CMV-seropositive. Each CDR3 is given with its conserved first and last residue. The order of the fields is CDR3 length, D gene, clone size, V gene, J gene, CDR3 DNA, CDR3 protein. A D gene is named only where the DNA matches it firmly. Size is stated for part of the rows, as once, few or many counts, or as a class when the clone is expanded.

length: 15
D: TRBD2
size: .
V: TRBV9
J: TRBJ2-3
DNA: TGTGCCAGCAGCGCAGGGATTGGACTAGGGGATACGCAGTATTTT
CDR3: CASSAGIGLGDTQYF

length: 13
D: .
size: .
V: TRBV19
J: TRBJ2-7
DNA: TGTGCCAGTAGTCCGAGGGTGAACTACGAGCAGTACTTC
CDR3: CASSPRVNYEQYF

length: 15
D: .
size: .
V: TRBV7-8
J: TRBJ1-3
DNA: TGTGCCAGCAGCCCCCCTTGGGGGGCTGGAAACACCATATATTTT
CDR3: CASSPPWGAGNTIYF

length: 16
D: .
size: .
V: TRBV7-2
J: TRBJ2-3
DNA: TGTGCCAGCAGCTTTGCCGGGACTCGCAGCACAGATACGCAGTATTTT
CDR3: CASSFAGTRSTDTQYF

length: 13
D: TRBD2
size: .
V: TRBV27
J: TRBJ2-7
DNA: TGTGCCAGCTCTTTGGGACTAGCTGTTGAGCAGTACTTC
CDR3: CASSLGLAVEQYF

length: 15
D: TRBD1
size: .
V: TRBV6-1
J: TRBJ2-3
DNA: TGTGCCAGCAGTGAACCGGGACAGGGCACAGATACGCAGTATTTT
CDR3: CASSEPGQGTDTQYF

length: 16
D: TRBD1
size: .
V: TRBV10-1
J: TRBJ1-1
DNA: TGCGCCAGCAGTGATTCTGGGACAGGGGCCTGGACTGAAGCTTTCTTT
CDR3: CASSDSGTGAWTEAFF

length: 13
D: TRBD1
size: .
V: TRBV30
J: TRBJ1-1
DNA: TGTGCCTGGCTTACAGGGGTGAACACTGAAGCTTTCTTT
CDR3: CAWLTGVNTEAFF

length: 16
D: TRBD1
size: .
V: TRBV18
J: TRBJ1-3
DNA: TGTGCCAGCTCCCCCAACGGACAGGGGGTTGGAAACACCATATATTTT
CDR3: CASSPNGQGVGNTIYF

length: 16
D: TRBD1
size: .
V: TRBV27
J: TRBJ2-3
DNA: TGTGCCAGCAGCCTCACCTGGGGACAGCCCACAGATACGCAGTATTTT
CDR3: CASSLTWGQPTDTQYF

length: 13
D: TRBD2
size: .
V: TRBV2
J: TRBJ2-1
DNA: TGTGCCAGTGGACTAGCGAAAGGGGATGAGCAGTTCTTC
CDR3: CASGLAKGDEQFF

length: 14
D: TRBD1
size: .
V: TRBV19
J: TRBJ1-5
DNA: TGTGCCAGTAGTCGGACAGGGGGCAATCAGCCCCAGCATTTT
CDR3: CASSRTGGNQPQHF

length: 16
D: TRBD2
size: few
V: TRBV19
J: TRBJ2-1
DNA: TGTGCCAGTAGTATACGGTCTAGCGGGAGTAGAAATGAGCAGTTCTTC
CDR3: CASSIRSSGSRNEQFF

length: 12
D: .
size: .
V: TRBV10-3
J: TRBJ2-7
DNA: TGTGCCATCAGTGAGTCGAGGTACGAGCAGTACTTC
CDR3: CAISESRYEQYF

length: 14
D: TRBD1
size: few
V: TRBV30
J: TRBJ1-4
DNA: TGTGCCTGGAGTGGTGGACAGGGGAATGAAAAACTGTTTTTT
CDR3: CAWSGGQGNEKLFF

length: 15
D: TRBD2
size: .
V: TRBV30
J: TRBJ2-1
DNA: TGTGCCTGGACCAGACTAGCGGGAGGGTGGAATGAGCAGTTCTTC
CDR3: CAWTRLAGGWNEQFF

length: 12
D: .
size: .
V: TRBV5-1
J: TRBJ2-1
DNA: TGCGCCAGCAGCTTGGAAGGGGTCGAGCAGTTCTTC
CDR3: CASSLEGVEQFF

length: 12
D: .
size: .
V: TRBV13
J: TRBJ1-5
DNA: TGTGCCAGCAGCTTGGGGGGGCAGCCCCAGCATTTT
CDR3: CASSLGGQPQHF

length: 16
D: TRBD1
size: .
V: TRBV19
J: TRBJ2-7
DNA: TGTGCCACGACTTCGACGGGGACAGGGAGATCCTACGAGCAGTACTTC
CDR3: CATTSTGTGRSYEQYF

length: 14
D: .
size: once
V: TRBV2
J: TRBJ1-5
DNA: TGTGCCAGCAGATGGACAGACAGCAATCAGCCCCAGCATTTT
CDR3: CASRWTDSNQPQHF

length: 14
D: .
size: .
V: TRBV6-5
J: TRBJ1-2
DNA: TGTGCCAGCAGTTTAGGGGTGACCCGCGGAGGCTACACCTTC
CDR3: CASSLGVTRGGYTF

length: 17
D: TRBD1
size: .
V: TRBV19
J: TRBJ1-3
DNA: TGTGCCAGTACTAAGACAGGGGGCGCTTTTGCTGGAAACACCATATATTTT
CDR3: CASTKTGGAFAGNTIYF

length: 14
D: .
size: .
V: TRBV9
J: TRBJ2-2
DNA: TGTGCCAGCAATCGCAGGCCGAACGCCGGGGAGCTGTTTTTT
CDR3: CASNRRPNAGELFF

length: 14
D: TRBD1
size: .
V: TRBV5-1
J: TRBJ2-7
DNA: TGCGCCAGCAGCTTGAAAGACAGGGGGGCCGAGCAGTACTTC
CDR3: CASSLKDRGAEQYF

length: 16
D: TRBD2
size: .
V: TRBV7-9
J: TRBJ2-3
DNA: TGTGCCAGCAGCTGGGGACTAGCAACTTTTCCAGATACGCAGTATTTT
CDR3: CASSWGLATFPDTQYF

length: 13
D: .
size: .
V: TRBV28
J: TRBJ1-5
DNA: TGTGCCAGCAGTGGGACACACAATCAGCCCCAGCATTTT
CDR3: CASSGTHNQPQHF

length: 16
D: TRBD1
size: once
V: TRBV23-1
J: TRBJ2-4
DNA: TGCGCCAGCAGTCATGGGACAGAACTAGCCAAAAACATTCAGTACTTC
CDR3: CASSHGTELAKNIQYF

length: 15
D: TRBD1
size: .
V: TRBV25-1
J: TRBJ2-1
DNA: TGTGCCAGCAGCGCCGCCGGGACAGGGTACAATGAGCAGTTCTTC
CDR3: CASSAAGTGYNEQFF

length: 14
D: TRBD1
size: .
V: TRBV6-6
J: TRBJ1-1
DNA: TGTGCCAGCAGTTACTCAGGACAGGGCACTGAAGCTTTCTTT
CDR3: CASSYSGQGTEAFF

length: 14
D: .
size: once
V: TRBV7-9
J: TRBJ2-7
DNA: TGTGCCAGCAGCTTCGACATCCACTCCTACGAGCAGTACTTC
CDR3: CASSFDIHSYEQYF

length: 16
D: .
size: .
V: TRBV11-1
J: TRBJ2-7
DNA: TGTGCCAGCAGCAAAACGAACAGGTTATACTCCTACGAGCAGTACTTC
CDR3: CASSKTNRLYSYEQYF

length: 13
D: TRBD1
size: few
V: TRBV6-5
J: TRBJ2-7
DNA: TGTGCCAGCAGTTATAGGACAGGCTACGAGCAGTACTTC
CDR3: CASSYRTGYEQYF

length: 15
D: TRBD2
size: .
V: TRBV6-6
J: TRBJ2-1
DNA: TGTGCCAGCAGTTACGATAGCGGGAGTGGCAATGAGCAGTTCTTC
CDR3: CASSYDSGSGNEQFF

length: 13
D: .
size: .
V: TRBV6-6
J: TRBJ2-5
DNA: TGTGCCAGCAGTTCCCGGGAGCAAGAGACCCAGTACTTC
CDR3: CASSSREQETQYF

length: 14
D: .
size: .
V: TRBV5-5
J: TRBJ2-5
DNA: TGTGCCAGCAGCTTGCTTCCGTACCAAGAGACCCAGTACTTC
CDR3: CASSLLPYQETQYF

length: 15
D: TRBD2
size: .
V: TRBV5-1
J: TRBJ2-1
DNA: TGCGCCAGCAGCGAGTTAGGACTAGCGGGAAGTGAGCAGTTCTTC
CDR3: CASSELGLAGSEQFF

length: 16
D: TRBD2
size: .
V: TRBV11-2
J: TRBJ2-7
DNA: TGTGCCAGCAGCTCTGCGGGGCGGGAGCCCTCCTACGAGCAGTACTTC
CDR3: CASSSAGREPSYEQYF

length: 14
D: .
size: .
V: TRBV7-6
J: TRBJ2-7
DNA: TGTGCCAGCAGCTTATCCCGGGGGACCTACGAGCAGTACTTC
CDR3: CASSLSRGTYEQYF

length: 17
D: TRBD1
size: .
V: TRBV28
J: TRBJ1-5
DNA: TGTGCCAGCAGTTCTCCCCCTGGTTCAGGGGGTTTTCAGCCCCAGCATTTT
CDR3: CASSSPPGSGGFQPQHF

length: 18
D: .
size: .
V: TRBV7-8
J: TRBJ2-1
DNA: TGTGCCAGCAGCTGGATGGGCGGGCACCCCGCAAGCTACAATGAGCAGTTCTTC
CDR3: CASSWMGGHPASYNEQFF